Following are 25 T cell receptor beta chains from one sample sequenced in a study of T cell repertoires in cytomegalovirus infection (dated by TCRdb to between 2019 and 2020). What these receptors recognize is not known. This specimen's treatment or condition label, per the study, means: in vitro stimulation with specific CMV peptide epitopes to enrich CMV-specific T cells. The run used an Illumina HiSeq 1500. The public reads were quality trimmed at Q25 with fastp and then assembled into clones with MiXCR by TCRdb, keeping productive beta chains. Rows with one shared CDR3 protein collapse into an entry with the most common genes and DNA. The sample includes 700,000 to 850,000 distinct CDR3 sequences, with approximately 30% observed a single time. Together, the top ten hold roughly an eighth of the sample. The sample in question was cultured CD8+ T cells from PBMCs, obtained from culture after CMV antigen stimulation. The receptors shown here come from a human donor in good health (CMV status not recorded). Some clones in this sample may be carry-over from other donors' samples.

The V and J genes are TRBV12-3 or TRBV12-4 and TRBJ1-2; 10 nucleotides align to TRBD1. CDR3 length: 13 amino acids. The J segment lost 7 bases and the V segment lost 6 bases, leaving 5 bases of the junction unmatched. The CDR3 loop is CASRLDRGGGYTF. CDR3 coding DNA: TGTGCCAGCAGACTGGACAGGGGGGGTGGCTACACCTTC.

This clonotype was recorded many times. V gene TRBV7-6 combines with J gene TRBJ2-1, with D tentatively TRBD1 or TRBD2 (5 bases each). This CDR3 is 16 amino acids long. V lost 1 base to trimming and J lost 0 bases, with 10 bases between them. The V gene's germline CDR1 is SGHVS and CDR2 FNYEAQ. CDR3 bases: TGTGCCAGCAGCTTAGGGGACGGCCTCTCCTACAATGAGCAGTTCTTC. This encodes CASSLGDGLSYNEQFF.

The chain has TRBV7-9 and TRBJ2-3; 7 bases are a match to TRBD1. This CDR3 comprises 15 residues. Germline lookup yields CDR1 SEHNR and CDR2 FQNEAQ (reference sequence). Trimming took 6 bases from V and 3 from J; bases not matched to a gene: 9. The CDR3 DNA is TGTGCCAGCAGGTCGAAAGGGGGCACGACAGATACGCAGTATTTT. This translates into CASRSKGGTTDTQYF.

The rearrangement joins TRBV27 to TRBJ1-6, with D possibly TRBD1 on 5 matching bases. V was shortened by 4 bases and J by 7 bases, with 20 bases between the two germline ends. The germline V gene encodes CDR1 MNHEY and CDR2 SMNVEV (reference sequence). The CDR3 sequence is 17 residues long. CDR3 bases: TGTGCCAGCAGTTCCCAAGGACAAATCAACCCCAATTCACCCCTCCACTTT. Amino acid sequence: CASSSQGQINPNSPLHF.

The CDR3 sequence: CASSLDYGAQHF. CDR3 in DNA: TGTGCCAGCAGCTTAGACTACGGGGCCCAGCATTTT. This chain joins TRBV7-2 and TRBJ1-5, with D uncertain. This CDR3 has 12 residues. CDR1 and CDR2 (germline): SGHTA, FQGNSA. V lost 1 base, J lost 11 bases, and 9 bases lay in between.

This clonotype was seen a few times. The V gene is TRBV9, the J gene TRBJ1-5, with D uncertain. Trimming stripped 4 bases from V and 1 base from J, with 15 bases between. The CDR3 has 16 amino acids. Germline-derived CDR1 and CDR2 are SGDLS and YYNGEE. CDR3 bases: TGTGCCAGCAGCCTGGGCGGGGAGGGAAGCAATCAGCCCCAGCATTTT. It encodes CASSLGGEGSNQPQHF.

As regards this clonotype: A much larger clone differs from this one at a single base, so this may be a read error. The chain couples TRBV7-6 to TRBJ1-3; the D gene is possibly TRBD1 (5 bases). The CDR3 runs 16 residues. The germline V gene has CDR1 SGHVS and CDR2 FNYEAQ. CDR3 residues: CVSSSRPDTNVNTIYF. CDR3 coding DNA: TGTGTCAGCAGTTCTCGACCGGACACCAACGTAAACACCATATATTTT.

The gene calls are TRBV7-2 and TRBJ2-5, with TRBD2 identical over 7 bases. The trim removed 0 bases at V and 2 bases at J, leaving 3 bases unmatched. Germline values: CDR1 SGHTA, CDR2 FQGNSA. The CDR3 sequence is 15 residues long. The CDR3 DNA follows: TGTGCCAGCAGCTTAGCCGGGACTACACAAGAGACCCAGTACTTC. Its translation: CASSLAGTTQETQYF. Combining the CDR3 with reference TRBV7-2 and TRBJ2-5 gives the whole variable domain GAGVSQSPSNKVTEKGKDVELRCDPISGHTALYWYRQSLGQGLEFLIYFQGNSAPDKSGLPSDRFSAERTGGSVSTLTIQRTQQEDSAVYLCASSLAGTTQETQYFGPGTRLLVL.

The chain has TRBV11-1 and TRBJ2-5, with 11 bases lining up with TRBD2. Germline values: CDR1 SGHAT, CDR2 FQDESV (reference sequence). The CDR3 contains 16 residues. After removal of 4 bases from V and 5 bases from J, the junction contained 9 bases not matched to a gene. The DNA of the CDR3 is TGTGCCAGCAGCTCCTATACTAGCGGGGGATTTGAGACCCAGTACTTC. It is translated as CASSSYTSGGFETQYF.

This clonotype was seen a few times. The chain carries TRBV6-5 and TRBJ2-2; a possible D gene is TRBD2 (6 bases). V was shortened by 8 bases and J by 1 base, with 11 bases between the two germline ends. The CDR3 length is 14 residues. CDR1 and CDR2 (germline): MNHEY, SVGAGI. CDR3: CASGWDLNTGELFF. CDR3 nucleotide sequence: TGTGCCAGCGGCTGGGACTTGAACACCGGGGAGCTGTTTTTT.

This clonotype was seen a handful of times. This chain connects TRBV6-2 or TRBV6-3 to TRBJ2-1; D possibly corresponds to TRBD1 (6 bases). CDR3 length: 12 amino acids. Trimming left V 5 bases short and J 6 bases short, with 8 bases between. Looked up from germline, CDR1 is MNHEY and CDR2 is SVGEGT. CDR3 amino acids: CASSAGANEQFF. In DNA, the CDR3 is TGTGCCAGCAGTGCAGGGGCCAATGAGCAGTTCTTC.

This clonotype was counted a few times. The chain carries TRBV7-6 and TRBJ1-2, with D tentatively TRBD1 (5 bases). V was clipped by 2 bases and J by 7 bases, with 23 bases between them. CDR3 length equals 17 residues. Germline assignment: CDR1 SGHVS and CDR2 FNYEAQ. The CDR3 reads CASSLSMVDWRGSGYTF. CDR3 nucleotides: TGTGCCAGCAGCTTATCTATGGTGGACTGGAGGGGAAGTGGCTACACCTTC.

This rearrangement joins TRBV7-9 to TRBJ1-1; possible D gene TRBD1, 5 bases. The germline V and J ends were trimmed by 8 bases and 8 bases, with 12 bases remaining between them. The germline V gene encodes CDR1 SEHNR and CDR2 FQNEAQ (reference sequence). This CDR3 contains 11 residues. CDR3 coding DNA: TGTGCCAGCCGGGCAGGGTGGGAAGCTTTCTTT. Its translation is CASRAGWEAFF. The complete variable domain, with remaining parts taken from reference TRBV7-9 and TRBJ1-1, reads DTGVSQNPRHKITKRGQNVTFRCDPISEHNRLYWYRQTLGQGPEFLTYFQNEAQLEKSRLLSDRFSAERPKGSFSTLEIQRTEQGDSAMYLCASRAGWEAFFGQGTRLTVV.

The J gene is TRBJ1-1, the V gene TRBV27; 7 bases line up with TRBD1. The CDR3 covers 13 residues. The V segment lost 4 bases and the J segment 8 bases; nucleotides outside the gene matches: 7. The germline CDR1 and CDR2 sequences are MNHEY and SMNVEV (reference sequence). The CDR3 spells CASSSGQFVEAFF. The CDR3 DNA reads as TGTGCCAGCAGTTCGGGACAGTTCGTCGAAGCTTTCTTT.

This clonotype was detected only a few times. This chain links TRBV6-1 with TRBJ2-1; tentatively, D is TRBD1 or TRBD2 (6 bases each). Trimming pared 6 bases from V and 8 bases from J, leaving 14 bases between. Looked up from germline, CDR1 is MNHNS and CDR2 is SASEGT. The CDR3 has 13 residues. CDR3 coding DNA: TGTGCCAGCAGCCGTACGGGGGCCTATGAGCAGTTCTTC. The encoded protein is CASSRTGAYEQFF.

This clonotype was counted only a few times. The DNA for the CDR3 is TGCGCCAGCAGCCAAGACCTAGCGGGGGCCGGGGAGCTGTTTTTT. Amino acid sequence: CASSQDLAGAGELFF. The gene calls are TRBV4-1 and TRBJ2-2, with 10 bases matching TRBD2. Germline V CDR1 and CDR2: MGHRA, YSYEKL. The trim removed 0 bases at V and 6 bases at J, leaving 1 base unmatched. This CDR3 region has 15 residues.

The chain is built from TRBV20-1 and TRBJ1-2, with 7 bases lining up with TRBD1. The V gene end was trimmed by 5 bases and the J gene end by 8 bases; junction bases not matched to a gene: 11. Germline lookup yields CDR1 DFQATT and CDR2 SNEGSKA (reference sequence). The CDR3 runs to 13 residues. CDR3 bases: TGCAGTGCTGAACCGGGACAGTCGGGAGGCTACACCTTC. Amino acids: CSAEPGQSGGYTF.

There are a few counts of this clonotype. V usage is TRBV12-3 or TRBV12-4 and J usage is TRBJ1-2; 7 bases agree with TRBD1. The V segment lost 4 bases and the J segment 6 bases; nucleotides outside the gene matches: 14. The CDR3 loop spans 16 amino acids. The DNA of the CDR3 is TGTGCCAGCAGTTCCCTTCGACAGGGCCATATGGATGGCTACACCTTC. Its translation is CASSSLRQGHMDGYTF.

This clonotype has more than one count but fewer than ten. The chain has TRBV7-9 and TRBJ2-3; D perhaps matches TRBD1 (6 bases). Between the trimmed V and J ends, which lost 5 bases and 2 bases, there was a span of 17 bases. The CDR3 is 16 amino acids. Germline CDR1 SEHNR, CDR2 FQNEAQ (reference sequence). DNA for the CDR3: TGTGCCAGCAGCACCTCCAACAGGGCGCTCACAGATACGCAGTATTTT. Encoded protein: CASSTSNRALTDTQYF.

This clonotype was counted ten times or more. The chain couples TRBV7-9 to TRBJ1-4; the D is unclear. Germline V lookup: CDR1 SEHNR, CDR2 FQNEAQ (reference sequence). The CDR3 consists of 17 residues. V was pared by 2 bases and J by 0 bases, with 13 bases between. The CDR3 region is CASSLRGPPATNEKLFF. The CDR3 coding sequence is TGTGCCAGCAGCTTACGGGGTCCCCCCGCAACTAATGAAAAACTGTTTTTT.

This clonotype has just a few counts. The chain is built from TRBV6-5 and TRBJ2-2, with 7 bases lining up with TRBD1. Germline loops: CDR1 MNHEY, CDR2 SVGAGI. V was clipped by 0 bases and J by 6 bases; unmatched bases: 4. The CDR3 is 15 amino acids. The DNA of the CDR3 is TGTGCCAGCAGTTACTCCCCGCAGGGGGCCGGGGAGCTGTTTTTT. This codes for CASSYSPQGAGELFF.

The CDR3 loop is CASSAVAGAKSNYGYTF. Here the CDR3 DNA reads TGTGCCAGCAGCGCCGTAGCTGGAGCAAAATCTAACTATGGCTACACCTTC. This rearrangement joins TRBV9 to TRBJ1-2, with D unresolved. This CDR3 is 17 amino acids long. Trimming stripped 3 bases from V and 0 bases from J, with 18 bases between. The germline V gene encodes CDR1 SGDLS and CDR2 YYNGEE. The full variable domain, completed using reference TRBV9 and TRBJ1-2, is DSGVTQTPKHLITATGQRVTLRCSPRSGDLSVYWYQQSLDQGLQFLIQYYNGEERAKGNILERFSAQQFPDLHSELNLSSLELGDSALYFCASSAVAGAKSNYGYTFGSGTRLTVV.

V usage is TRBV7-6 and J usage is TRBJ2-1; the match to TRBD1 covers 9 bases. CDR3 size: 16 residues. The germline V gene has CDR1 SGHVS and CDR2 FNYEAQ. V lost 5 bases to trimming and J lost 8 bases; unmatched junction nucleotides: 13. In DNA form, the CDR3 reads TGTGCCAGCAGCAAATCAGGACAGGGGAGGAGGGATGAGCAGTTCTTC. It specifies CASSKSGQGRRDEQFF.

The J gene is TRBJ1-3, the V gene TRBV9; D perhaps matches TRBD1 (5 bases). Germline V CDR1 and CDR2: SGDLS, YYNGEE. The CDR3 consists of 15 residues. V dropped 3 bases and J dropped 5 bases, with 15 bases sitting between them. In DNA, the CDR3 is TGTGCCAGCAGCGAGTCCTATTGGACAAGAAACACCATATATTTT. Its translation: CASSESYWTRNTIYF.

This clonotype was seen a single time. V gene TRBV4-1 combines with J gene TRBJ2-5; no definite D call. V was pared by 0 bases and J by 4 bases, with 12 bases between. CDR1 MGHRA and CDR2 YSYEKL come from the germline V gene. The CDR3 runs 15 residues. This chain's CDR3 is CASSQEGSGGETQYF. Written as DNA, the CDR3 is TGCGCCAGCAGCCAAGAAGGGTCCGGTGGAGAGACCCAGTACTTC.